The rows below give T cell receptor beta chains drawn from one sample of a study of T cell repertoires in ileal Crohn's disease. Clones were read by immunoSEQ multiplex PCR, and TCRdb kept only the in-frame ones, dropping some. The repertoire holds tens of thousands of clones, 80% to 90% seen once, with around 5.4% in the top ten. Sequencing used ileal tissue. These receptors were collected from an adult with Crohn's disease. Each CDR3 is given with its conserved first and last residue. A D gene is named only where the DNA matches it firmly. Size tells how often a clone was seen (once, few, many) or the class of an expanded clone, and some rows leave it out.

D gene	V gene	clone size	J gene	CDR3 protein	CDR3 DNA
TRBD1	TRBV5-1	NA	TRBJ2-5	CASSVQGAQETQYF	TGCGCCAGCAGCGTACAGGGGGCACAAGAGACCCAGTACTTC
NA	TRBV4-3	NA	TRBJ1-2	CASSLIRDYGYTF	TGCGCCAGCAGCCTCATACGGGACTATGGCTACACCTTC
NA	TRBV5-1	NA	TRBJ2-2	CASSPGTQNTGELFF	TGCGCCAGCAGCCCCGGGACACAGAACACCGGGGAGCTGTTTTTT
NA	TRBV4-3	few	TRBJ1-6	CASSQDIISPLHF	TGCGCCAGCAGCCAAGATATAATCTCACCCCTCCACTTT
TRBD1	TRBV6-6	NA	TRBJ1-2	CASNLGTGGYGYTF	TGTGCCAGCAATCTGGGGACAGGGGGATATGGCTACACCTTC
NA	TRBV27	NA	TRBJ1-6	CASSLLGGNSPLHF	TGTGCCAGCAGTTTATTGGGGGGAAACTCACCCCTCCACTTT
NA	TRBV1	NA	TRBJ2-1	CTSSHKGVTGAYNGQFF	TGCACCAGCAGCCACAAGGGCGTGACAGGGGCTTACAATGGGCAGTTCTTC
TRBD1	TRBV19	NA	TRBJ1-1	CASSTNRGRSEAFF	TGTGCCAGTAGTACGAACAGGGGGCGATCTGAAGCTTTCTTT
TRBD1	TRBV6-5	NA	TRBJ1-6	CASSYSGQGFNSPLHF	TGTGCCAGCAGTTACTCGGGACAGGGGTTTAATTCACCCCTCCACTTT
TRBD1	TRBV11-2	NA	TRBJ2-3	CASSLLAGGIDTQYF	TGTGCCAGCAGCTTATTGGCAGGGGGAATAGATACGCAGTATTTT
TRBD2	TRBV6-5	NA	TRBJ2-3	CASSYGSSGGTDTQYF	TGTGCCAGCAGTTACGGGTCTAGCGGGGGGACAGATACGCAGTATTTT
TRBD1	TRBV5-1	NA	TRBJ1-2	CASSLALGQGVSAGYTF	TGCGCCAGCAGCTTGGCCTTGGGACAGGGGGTATCGGCTGGCTACACCTTC
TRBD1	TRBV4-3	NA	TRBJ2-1	CASSQEKDRGPYNEQFF	TGCGCCAGCAGCCAAGAAAAGGACAGGGGGCCCTACAATGAGCAGTTCTTC
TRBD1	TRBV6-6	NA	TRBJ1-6	CASSYQGQGNSPLHF	TGTGCCAGCAGTTACCAGGGACAGGGGAATTCACCCCTCCACTTT
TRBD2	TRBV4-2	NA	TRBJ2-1	CASSQELAGNEQFF	TGTGCCAGCAGCCAAGAGCTAGCGGGCAATGAGCAGTTCTTC
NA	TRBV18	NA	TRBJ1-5	CASSPQRSNQPQHF	TGTGCCAGCTCACCTCAGAGGAGCAATCAGCCCCAGCATTTT
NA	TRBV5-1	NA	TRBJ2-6	CASSLLPSGANVLTF	TGCGCCAGCAGCTTGCTCCCGTCTGGGGCCAACGTCCTGACTTTC
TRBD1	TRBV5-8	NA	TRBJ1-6	CASSFDRGRTPLHF	TGTGCCAGCAGCTTTGACAGGGGAAGGACACCCCTCCACTTT
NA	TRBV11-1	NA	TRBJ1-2	CASSLGARNGYTF	TGTGCCAGCAGCTTAGGCGCGAGAAATGGCTACACCTTC
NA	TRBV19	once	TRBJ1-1	CASSRGLTEAFF	TGTGCCAGTAGTAGGGGGCTTACTGAAGCTTTCTTT
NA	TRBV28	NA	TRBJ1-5	CASSLAVSNQPQHF	TGTGCCAGCAGTTTGGCCGTAAGCAATCAGCCCCAGCATTTT
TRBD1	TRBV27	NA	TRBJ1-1	CASSKQGGTEAFF	TGTGCCAGCAGTAAACAGGGGGGCACTGAAGCTTTCTTT
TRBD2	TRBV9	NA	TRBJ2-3	CASSVGTSGGLTDTQYF	TGTGCCAGCAGCGTAGGGACTAGCGGGGGGCTCACAGATACGCAGTATTTT
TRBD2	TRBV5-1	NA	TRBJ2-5	CASSLGLAGDYQETQYF	TGCGCCAGCAGCTTGGGACTAGCGGGGGACTACCAAGAGACCCAGTACTTC
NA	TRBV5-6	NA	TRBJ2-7	CASSSAGTPYYEQYF	TGTGCCAGCAGCTCCGCCGGGACACCCTACTACGAGCAGTACTTC
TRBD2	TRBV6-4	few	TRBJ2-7	CASSAPGGGYYEQYF	TGTGCCAGCAGTGCGCCGGGCGGGGGGTACTACGAGCAGTACTTC
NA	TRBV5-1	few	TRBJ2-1	CASSLGAGAGSYNEQFF	TGCGCCAGCAGCTTGGGCGCGGGGGCCGGGTCCTACAATGAGCAGTTCTTC
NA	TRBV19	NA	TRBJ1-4	CASSPLVGRGNEKLFF	TGTGCCAGTAGCCCCTTGGTGGGGCGTGGGAATGAAAAACTGTTTTTT
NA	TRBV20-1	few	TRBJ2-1	CSATTGNEQFF	TGCAGTGCCACGACAGGAAATGAGCAGTTCTTC
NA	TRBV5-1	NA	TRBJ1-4	CASSLDARGEKLFF	TGCGCCAGCAGCCTCGACGCCCGAGGGGAAAAACTGTTTTTT
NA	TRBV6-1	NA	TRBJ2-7	CASSGEAYEQYF	TGTGCCAGCAGTGGAGAGGCCTACGAGCAGTACTTC
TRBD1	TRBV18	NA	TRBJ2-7	CASSPLDRVYEQYF	TGTGCCAGCTCACCCCTGGACAGGGTTTATGAGCAGTACTTC
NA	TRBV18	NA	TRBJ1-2	CASSPGHVDGYTF	TGTGCCAGCTCACCAGGCCACGTTGATGGCTACACCTTC
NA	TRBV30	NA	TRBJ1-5	CAWKPRRHYSNQPQHF	TGTGCCTGGAAACCACGCCGGCACTATAGCAATCAGCCCCAGCATTTT
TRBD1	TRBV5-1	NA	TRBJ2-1	CASSLGDRVNEQFF	TGCGCCAGCAGCTTAGGGGACAGGGTCAATGAGCAGTTCTTC
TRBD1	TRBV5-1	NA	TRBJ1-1	CASGTGDMNTEAFF	TGCGCCAGTGGGACAGGGGACATGAACACTGAAGCTTTCTTT
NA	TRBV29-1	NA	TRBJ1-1	CSVRAPGSQGTEAFF	TGCAGCGTCCGGGCCCCCGGGAGCCAGGGCACTGAAGCTTTCTTT
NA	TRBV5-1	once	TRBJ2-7	CASSLGPELGGYEQYF	TGCGCCAGCAGCTTGGGCCCTGAGTTAGGGGGATACGAGCAGTACTTC
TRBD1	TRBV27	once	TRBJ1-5	CASSTLTGGEGQPQHF	TGTGCCAGCAGTACATTGACAGGGGGCGAGGGGCAGCCCCAGCATTTT
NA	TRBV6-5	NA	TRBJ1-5	CASSYSGTSNQPQHF	TGTGCCAGCAGTTACTCCGGGACAAGCAATCAGCCCCAGCATTTT
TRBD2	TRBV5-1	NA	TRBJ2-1	CASYQLAGGLGEQFF	TGCGCCAGCTACCAACTAGCGGGGGGGCTCGGGGAGCAGTTCTTC